This entry lists 22 T cell receptor beta chains sequenced from one sample in a study of blood T cell repertoires in COVID-19 (TCRdb year 2020). The library was obtained by the immunoSEQ multiplex PCR assay. Drawn from immuneACCESS, this table holds only the in-frame rearrangements with V and J called that TCRdb kept. Clones are partly lost; checked studies trace under half to an unresolved V gene and leave the rest unexplained. The sample records about 43,000 clones, about 83% of which are singletons. The ten largest clones capture 3.9% of the sample. The sequenced sample was peripheral blood. These receptors originate from a man aged 40-49 years with COVID-19, enrolled during active disease.

As DNA, the CDR3 is TGTGCCACCAGTGAGTCAGGGCTCTACGAGCAGTACTTC. Translating gives CATSESGLYEQYF. This chain links TRBV24-1 with TRBJ2-7; D is perhaps TRBD1 (5 bases). Deletions cut 4 bases from V and 3 bases from J, with 9 bases between. Germline CDR1 and CDR2: KGHDR and SFDVKD. The CDR3 covers 13 residues.

This rearrangement joins TRBV27 to TRBJ2-3; 10 positions match TRBD2. The CDR3 loop spans 15 amino acids. J gave up 6 bases and V 2 bases, and 5 bases lay outside the gene matches. Germline-derived CDR1 and CDR2 are MNHEY and SMNVEV (reference sequence). CDR3 amino acids: CASSLRLAGRDTQYF. The DNA of the CDR3 is TGTGCCAGCAGTTTAAGACTAGCGGGCCGGGATACGCAGTATTTT.

The V gene is TRBV7-2, the J gene TRBJ2-1, with 10 bases that match TRBD1. The CDR3 is 15 amino acids. The V gene's germline CDR1 is SGHTA and CDR2 FQGNSA. J gave up 8 bases and V 4 bases, and 8 bases lay outside the gene matches. The CDR3 loop reads CASSSGQGVDDEQFF. The CDR3 bases are TGTGCCAGCAGCTCCGGACAGGGGGTGGATGATGAGCAGTTCTTC. Variable domain in full (rest from reference TRBV7-2 and TRBJ2-1): GAGVSQSPSNKVTEKGKDVELRCDPISGHTALYWYRQSLGQGLEFLIYFQGNSAPDKSGLPSDRFSAERTGGSVSTLTIQRTQQEDSAVYLCASSSGQGVDDEQFFGPGTRLTVL.

The chain carries TRBV7-8 and TRBJ2-3; 9 nucleotides match TRBD2. This CDR3 region has 18 residues. With 2 bases clipped from V and 1 base from J, the junction kept 10 bases outside the gene matches. Looked up from germline, CDR1 is SGHVS and CDR2 is FQNEAQ. The CDR3 spells CASSLKAGGPVGTDTQYF. The DNA of the CDR3 is TGTGCCAGCAGCTTAAAAGCGGGAGGTCCCGTGGGCACAGATACGCAGTATTTT.

This sequence joins TRBV10-1 and TRBJ2-7; 11 bases line up with TRBD2. The V gene's germline CDR1 is WNHNN and CDR2 SYGVQD (reference sequence). The trim removed 4 bases at V and 0 bases at J, leaving 8 bases unmatched. This CDR3 spans 17 amino acids. The chain's CDR3 is CASSGGGLADLSYEQYF. CDR3 coding DNA: TGCGCCAGCAGTGGAGGGGGACTAGCGGACCTCTCCTACGAGCAGTACTTC.

CDR3 residues: CASSQTLAGATDTQYF. The CDR3 nucleotides read TGCGCCAGCAGCCAGACTCTAGCGGGGGCCACAGATACGCAGTATTTT. The V call is TRBV4-1, the J call TRBJ2-3, with 10 bases aligning to TRBD2. This CDR3 contains 16 residues. V lost 3 bases, J lost 2 bases, and 5 bases stayed unmatched. Germline CDR1 reads MGHRA; CDR2 reads YSYEKL.

The chain combines TRBV3-1 (or the pseudogene TRBV3-2) with TRBJ2-2; D is perhaps TRBD2 (6 bases). Trimming left V 4 bases short and J 5 bases short, with 11 bases between. Germline V gives CDR1 LGHDT, CDR2 YNNKEL (reference sequence). The length of the CDR3 is 14 residues. DNA for the CDR3: TGTGCCAGCAGCCGACTTCGGGGGACCGGGGAGCTGTTTTTT. This sequence encodes CASSRLRGTGELFF.

The rearrangement joins TRBV20-1 to TRBJ1-3; 8 bases align to TRBD1. Germline assignment: CDR1 DFQATT and CDR2 SNEGSKA (reference sequence). After removal of 6 bases from V and 9 bases from J, the junction contained 4 bases not matched to a gene. The CDR3 has 11 amino acids. CDR3 nucleotides: TGCAGTGCCCTGACAGGGGCCACCATATATTTT. Translation: CSALTGATIYF.

The CDR3 DNA is TGTGCCAGTAGTTTCTCCGGAGGGTTAACGAGTCAGCCCCAGCATTTT. Amino acid sequence: CASSFSGGLTSQPQHF. The rearrangement uses TRBV19 and TRBJ1-5; the D is unclear. Germline V gene data show CDR1 as LNHDA and CDR2 as SQIVND (reference sequence). The V end lost 5 bases, the J end lost 6 bases, and 20 bases lay between the germline ends. CDR3 size: 16 residues.

This clone was seen more than once but under ten times. The chain combines TRBV10-1 with TRBJ2-7, with 12 bases fitting TRBD2. V lost 4 bases and J lost 1; bases outside the gene matches: 5. Germline assignment: CDR1 WNHNN and CDR2 SYGVQD (reference sequence). The CDR3 totals 16 residues. The CDR3 loop reads CASSGRTSGASYEQYF. DNA for the CDR3: TGCGCCAGCAGTGGCCGGACTAGCGGGGCGTCCTACGAGCAGTACTTC.

The V and J genes are TRBV3-1 (or the pseudogene TRBV3-2) and TRBJ2-2, with TRBD2 matching 9 bases. Germline V gene sequence: CDR1 LGHDT, CDR2 YNNKEL (reference sequence). The CDR3 extends over 17 amino acids. V trimming: 0 bases; J trimming: 2 bases; junction bases outside the gene matches: 4. The CDR3 loop reads CASSQDPSGTNTGELFF. CDR3 coding DNA: TGTGCCAGCAGCCAAGATCCTAGCGGGACCAACACCGGGGAGCTGTTTTTT.

This clone was counted between two and nine times. The genes are TRBV13 and TRBJ2-7; TRBD2 might be the D (5 bases). There are 16 residues in the CDR3. Germline V gives CDR1 PRHDT, CDR2 FYEKMQ (reference sequence). The V end lost 5 bases, the J end lost 2 bases, and 19 bases lay between the germline ends. CDR3 nucleotides: TGTGCCAGCAGCCAGGCCCGGGGAACCAGTACCTACGAGCAGTACTTC. Its protein is CASSQARGTSTYEQYF.

V and J are TRBV6-1 and TRBJ2-3; 9 bases agree with TRBD2. The CDR3 spans 16 residues. Germline CDR1 reads MNHNS; CDR2 reads SASEGT. The junction had 7 bases not matched to a gene; V was cut back by 2 bases and J by 4 bases. The CDR3 nucleotides read TGTGCCAGCAGTGAACCGCGGGGGGGCCTGCCAGATACGCAGTATTTT. Protein sequence: CASSEPRGGLPDTQYF.

The chain is built from TRBV11-3 and TRBJ2-3; TRBD2 aligns across 7 bases. Trimming cost V 5 bases and J 2 bases; bases outside gene matches: 22. The CDR3 totals 20 residues. The germline V gene has CDR1 SGHNT and CDR2 YENEEA. CDR3 sequence reads: CASSPGVWPLGGSDTDTQYF. CDR3 nucleotides: TGTGCCAGCAGCCCCGGAGTATGGCCCCTAGGCGGGAGTGACACAGATACGCAGTATTTT.

The V and J genes are TRBV9 and TRBJ1-1; D gene uncertain. This CDR3 has 13 residues. V shed 4 bases and J shed 10 bases, with 17 bases lying between them. Germline V gives CDR1 SGDLS, CDR2 YYNGEE. CDR3 DNA: TGTGCCAGCAGCCCCCGCGGGGAGAAGTTAGCTTTCTTT. Its translation is CASSPRGEKLAFF.

V is TRBV3-1 (or the pseudogene TRBV3-2) and J is TRBJ1-1; weak D call: TRBD1 (5 bases). The CDR3 runs 13 residues. V lost 4 bases and J lost 8, with 14 bases in between. Germline CDR1 LGHDT, CDR2 YNNKEL (reference sequence). CDR3 protein: CASSRLGGLEAFF. The CDR3, as DNA: TGTGCCAGCAGCCGTCTTGGGGGACTGGAAGCTTTCTTT.

The chain's CDR3 is CASSLAVTEAFF. The CDR3 coding sequence is TGTGCCAGCAGCTTAGCCGTCACTGAAGCTTTCTTT. The chain carries TRBV11-3 and TRBJ1-1; D gene ambiguous. The CDR3 runs to 12 residues. Germline CDR1 is SGHNT and CDR2 is YENEEA. Between the trimmed V and J ends, which lost 1 base and 4 bases, there was a span of 4 bases.

The chain links TRBV7-9 to TRBJ2-1; maybe TRBD1 (5 bases). The V gene lost 1 base and the J gene lost 7 bases, with 11 bases spanning the gap. Germline CDR1 and CDR2: SEHNR and FQNEAQ (reference sequence). The length of the CDR3 is 14 residues. The CDR3 DNA reads TGTGCCAGCAGCTTAGAGGGGCTGAGGAATGAGCAGTTCTTC. Its protein is CASSLEGLRNEQFF.

This clone is a singleton in its sample. The chain uses TRBV27 and TRBJ2-1, with TRBD1 as a possible D gene (6 bases). The germline CDR1 and CDR2 sequences are MNHEY and SMNVEV (reference sequence). This CDR3 is built from 15 residues. The germline V and J ends were trimmed by 1 base and 6 bases, with 13 bases remaining between them. The CDR3 DNA reads as TGTGCCAGCAGTTTATTAGGGGGAACCAGCAATGAGCAGTTCTTC. Its translation: CASSLLGGTSNEQFF.

The chain joins TRBV7-9 to TRBJ1-1; 8 bases align to TRBD1. The CDR3 runs 14 residues. Germline CDR1 SEHNR, CDR2 FQNEAQ (reference sequence). The V gene end was trimmed by 4 bases and the J gene end by 4 bases; junction bases not matched to a gene: 5. The CDR3 region has the DNA TGTGCCAGCAGCTCACAGGGGGGGGCCACTGAAGCTTTCTTT. Residues: CASSSQGGATEAFF.

The rearrangement joins TRBV5-1 to TRBJ2-5, with TRBD1 as a possible D gene (6 bases). The CDR3 sequence is 15 residues long. The V gene's germline CDR1 is SGHRS and CDR2 YFSETQ. The germline V and J ends were trimmed by 1 base and 3 bases, with 13 bases remaining between them. The CDR3 sequence is CASSLSRGKEETQYF. CDR3 DNA: TGCGCCAGCAGCTTGAGCAGGGGAAAAGAAGAGACCCAGTACTTC. The full variable domain, in which reference TRBV5-1 and TRBJ2-5 provide the parts outside the CDR3, is KAGVTQTPRYLIKTRGQQVTLSCSPISGHRSVSWYQQTPGQGLQFLFEYFSETQRNKGNFPGRFSGRQFSNSRSEMNVSTLELGDSALYLCASSLSRGKEETQYFGPGTRLLVL.

The count of this clone is one. The chain's CDR3 is CASSFVRSREKLFF. The CDR3 DNA is TGTGCCAGCAGCTTCGTGCGGAGTCGTGAAAAACTGTTTTTT. V is TRBV13 and J is TRBJ1-4; D uncertain. The V gene lost 3 bases and the J gene lost 7 bases, with 12 bases spanning the gap. The germline V gene has CDR1 PRHDT and CDR2 FYEKMQ (reference sequence). The CDR3 totals 14 residues.